The 15 T cell receptor beta chains presented below share a single source sample, sequenced in a study of T-cell reconstitution after alpha-beta-depleted transplantation in children. Construction of the TCRbeta library involved unique molecular identifiers. A single record per CDR3 protein comes from TCRdb applying MiXCR to the PCR reads. The sample yields about 250,000 distinct CDR3 sequences, 20% to 30% seen once. Sequenced material: PBMCs, mostly from graft donor cells, taken 360 days after TCRalphabeta/CD19-depleted stem cell transplant. The receptors stem from a female patient aged 2-15 years who had a stem cell transplant for congenital amegakaryocytic thrombocytopenia, so the T cells may come from the graft donor.

This clonotype was picked up a small number of times. V usage is TRBV10-2 and J usage is TRBJ1-1; tentative D call: TRBD1 (5 bases). From germline, CDR1 is WSHSY and CDR2 SAAADI. This CDR3 spans 14 amino acids. V was clipped by 10 bases and J by 0 bases, with 15 bases between them. The CDR3 bases are TGCGCCATCGGTGGGGGACCCCTGAACACTGAAGCTTTCTTT. Translating gives CAIGGGPLNTEAFF.

This clonotype was counted between two and nine times. The chain recombines TRBV6-1 with TRBJ2-7; D may be TRBD1 or TRBD2 (5 bases each). This CDR3 region has 16 residues. CDR1 and CDR2 from the germline V gene are MNHNS and SASEGT. V was trimmed by 5 bases and J by 1 base, leaving 18 bases between them. The CDR3 region has the DNA TGTGCCAGCAGTCAATTCCGGGGCCAAAGGTCCTACGAGCAGTACTTC. Translated, it gives CASSQFRGQRSYEQYF.

This clonotype was recorded a few times. The rearrangement joins TRBV6-1 to TRBJ2-3; 8 nucleotides agree with TRBD2. V gave up 6 bases and J gave up 6 bases; unmatched junction bases: 11. The germline gives CDR1 MNHNS, CDR2 SASEGT. This CDR3 is built from 15 residues. CDR3 in DNA: TGTGCCAGCAGAGAAACAAGCGGGGGTGGCGATACGCAGTATTTT. Its translation is CASRETSGGGDTQYF.

This clonotype came up a few times. The rearrangement uses TRBV5-6 and TRBJ1-2; TRBD1 matches 7 bases. The CDR3 spans 14 residues. The V and J ends lost 6 bases and 4 bases, in that order; junction bases with no gene match: 9. Looked up from germline, CDR1 is SGHDT and CDR2 is YYEEEE. The CDR3: CASTEGQRVYGYTF. CDR3 DNA sequence: TGTGCCAGCACCGAGGGACAGAGAGTCTATGGCTACACCTTC.

The J gene is TRBJ2-3, the V gene TRBV6-5; 7 positions match TRBD2. This CDR3 has 18 amino acids. Germline-derived CDR1 and CDR2 are MNHEY and SVGAGI. V was pared by 0 bases and J by 2 bases, with 11 bases of the junction left unmatched. The CDR3 coding sequence is TGTGCCAGCAGTTACTCGATTGGGAGGGCGGGGTCCACAGATACGCAGTATTTT. Its translation is CASSYSIGRAGSTDTQYF.

This rearrangement joins TRBV5-1 to TRBJ2-1; 9 nucleotides align to TRBD2. CDR1 and CDR2 (germline): SGHRS, YFSETQ. The V and J ends lost 7 bases and 5 bases, in that order; junction bases with no gene match: 19. The CDR3 extends over 18 amino acids. The CDR3 DNA follows: TGCGCCAGCTGGTTGGATCCGGCGCGGGAGGGTAACGACAATGAGCAGTTCTTC. Encoded protein: CASWLDPAREGNDNEQFF.

There are a few counts of this clonotype. J is TRBJ2-3 and V is TRBV5-1; D uncertain. The germline V gene has CDR1 SGHRS and CDR2 YFSETQ. V dropped 4 bases and J dropped 0 bases, with 15 bases sitting between them. The CDR3 loop spans 16 amino acids. Here the CDR3 reads CASSPVYKTSTDTQYF. CDR3 nucleotide sequence: TGCGCCAGCAGCCCTGTCTACAAAACTAGCACAGATACGCAGTATTTT. The full variable domain, its missing parts supplied by reference TRBV5-1 and TRBJ2-3, is KAGVTQTPRYLIKTRGQQVTLSCSPISGHRSVSWYQQTPGQGLQFLFEYFSETQRNKGNFPGRFSGRQFSNSRSEMNVSTLELGDSALYLCASSPVYKTSTDTQYFGPGTRLTVL.

This chain connects TRBV5-6 to TRBJ1-2, with TRBD1 as a possible D gene (5 bases). The CDR3 length is 15 residues. Germline loops: CDR1 SGHDT, CDR2 YYEEEE. Trimming removed 2 bases from V and 2 bases from J, with 13 bases in between. The DNA of the CDR3 is TGTGCCAGCAGCTTATCTCCCGGGGCAAACTATGGCTACACCTTC. Translated, it gives CASSLSPGANYGYTF.

The chain employs TRBV5-1 and TRBJ2-5; either TRBD1 or TRBD2 may supply D (5 bases each). The CDR3 loop spans 12 amino acids. From germline, CDR1 is SGHRS and CDR2 YFSETQ. V was clipped by 4 bases and J by 5 bases, with 9 bases between them. The DNA of the CDR3 is TGCGCCAGCAGCCAGGGAGTCGAGACCCAGTACTTC. Its translation: CASSQGVETQYF.

This chain links TRBV24-1 with TRBJ2-7; 7 bases map to TRBD1. CDR3 length: 15 amino acids. Germline V gene lookup returns CDR1 KGHDR and CDR2 SFDVKD. With V trimmed by 5 bases and J by 3 bases, 9 bases remained unmatched. The CDR3 protein is CATSGWTGKHYEQYF. In DNA, the CDR3 is TGTGCCACCAGTGGTTGGACAGGAAAGCACTACGAGCAGTACTTC.

The V call is TRBV7-3, the J call TRBJ2-2; 8 positions match TRBD1. Per the germline V gene, CDR1 is SGHTA and CDR2 is FQGTGA. V lost 4 bases to trimming and J lost 9 bases; unmatched junction nucleotides: 7. This CDR3 has 14 amino acids. The CDR3 reads CASSYDRGGWELFF. CDR3 sequence (DNA): TGTGCCAGCAGCTACGACAGGGGCGGGTGGGAGCTGTTTTTT.

This clonotype was picked up a small number of times. V gene TRBV20-1 combines with J gene TRBJ2-2; D possibly corresponds to TRBD2 (5 bases). Between the trimmed V and J ends, which lost 6 bases and 5 bases, there was a span of 10 bases. This CDR3 is built from 12 residues. CDR1 is DFQATT and CDR2 is SNEGSKA in the germline V gene (reference sequence). CDR3 nucleotide sequence: TGCAGTGCCAAGGAGGATACCGGGGAGCTGTTTTTT. Amino acid sequence: CSAKEDTGELFF.

The gene calls are TRBV7-2 and TRBJ2-1; possibly TRBD2 for D (6 bases). This CDR3 contains 14 residues. The V end lost 6 bases, the J end lost 8 bases, and 17 bases lay between the germline ends. Germline loops: CDR1 SGHTA, CDR2 FQGNSA. The CDR3 protein is CASSLSGRRDEQFF. The CDR3, as DNA: TGTGCCAGCAGTTTGAGCGGGCGTCGGGATGAGCAGTTCTTC.

CDR3 bases: TGTGCCAGCAGCCCCTCGGCGGGTCCCACAGATACGCAGTATTTT. Its translation is CASSPSAGPTDTQYF. This chain links TRBV7-9 with TRBJ2-3; TRBD2 might be the D (5 bases). The V gene lost 5 bases and the J gene lost 2 bases, with 14 bases spanning the gap. CDR3 length equals 15 residues. Germline-derived CDR1 and CDR2 are SEHNR and FQNEAQ (reference sequence).

V usage is TRBV7-8 and J usage is TRBJ2-1, with 8 bases fitting TRBD2. CDR3 size: 14 residues. The V gene's germline CDR1 is SGHVS and CDR2 FQNEAQ. Trimming removed 6 bases from V and 5 bases from J; junction bases left unmatched: 6. The CDR3 spells CASSFVAGHNEQFF. CDR3 bases: TGTGCCAGCAGTTTCGTAGCGGGACACAATGAGCAGTTCTTC.